These T cell receptor beta chains were read from a single sample in a study of blood T cell repertoires in COVID-19. Data came from immunoSEQ multiplex PCR; TCRdb stores just in-frame clones and leaves some out. Among about 150,000 clones listed, around 84% were seen once. The specimen sequenced was peripheral blood. The receptors here all came from a woman in her sixties or seventies with COVID-19, enrolled during active disease. The CDR3 runs from the conserved cysteine through the conserved F or W. The D gene is left open where the match is weak. Clone size is stated in some rows and not others, as once, few, many or a class when expanded.

CDR3 length	V gene	D gene	J gene	clone size	CDR3 protein	CDR3 DNA
15	TRBV12-5	TRBD2	TRBJ2-1	-	CASGLGLAGITLQFF	TGTGCTAGTGGTTTGGGACTAGCGGGAATAACTTTACAGTTCTTC
16	TRBV4-2	TRBD2	TRBJ2-3	-	CASSQDASGGSDTQYF	TGTGCCAGCAGCCAAGATGCTAGCGGGGGATCAGATACGCAGTATTTT
15	TRBV6-5	-	TRBJ2-1	once	CASRPGTLISDEQFF	TGTGCCAGCAGACCCGGGACACTTATTAGCGATGAGCAGTTCTTC
11	TRBV29-1	-	TRBJ2-7	once	CSVVDIYEQYF	TGCAGCGTGGTGGACATCTACGAGCAGTACTTC
17	TRBV19	TRBD1	TRBJ1-1	-	CASSISFGTGQNTEAFF	TGTGCCAGTAGTATCTCTTTCGGGACAGGGCAGAACACTGAAGCTTTCTTT
15	TRBV11-3	-	TRBJ1-1	-	CASSLNRESNTEAFF	TGTGCCAGCAGCCTAAACAGGGAATCGAACACTGAAGCTTTCTTT
18	TRBV7-2	TRBD2	TRBJ2-7	-	CASRLLAAGGLGRYEQYF	TGTGCCAGCAGGCTCTTGGCGGCGGGAGGGCTAGGACGCTACGAGCAGTACTTC
15	TRBV6-5	-	TRBJ2-1	-	CASSYGQKSYNEQFF	TGTGCCAGCAGTTACGGGCAGAAGTCCTACAATGAGCAGTTCTTC
16	TRBV4-1	TRBD2	TRBJ2-7	-	CASSQEIAGGLREQYF	TGCGCCAGCAGCCAAGAGATAGCGGGAGGGTTGAGAGAGCAGTACTTC
15	TRBV6-5	-	TRBJ2-2	-	CASRPEGGRTGELFF	TGTGCCAGCAGGCCGGAGGGCGGAAGGACCGGGGAGCTGTTTTTT
19	TRBV6-2/TRBV6-3	TRBD2	TRBJ2-1	-	CASSYLGAASGGIYNEQFF	TGTGCCAGCAGTTACCTGGGTGCGGCTAGCGGGGGGATATACAATGAGCAGTTCTTC
13	TRBV5-1	-	TRBJ1-1	-	CASSLVRNTEAFF	TGCGCCAGCAGCTTGGTTAGGAACACTGAAGCTTTCTTT
15	TRBV30	-	TRBJ1-3	many	CAWSRDSGSGNTIYF	TGTGCCTGGAGTCGGGACTCTGGCTCTGGAAACACCATATATTTT
14	TRBV3-1/TRBV3-2	-	TRBJ2-5	-	CASSQGTAQETQYF	TGTGCCAGCAGCCAAGGGACAGCCCAAGAGACCCAGTACTTC
16	TRBV24-1	TRBD1	TRBJ1-5	-	CATSASWTGGNQPQHF	TGTGCCACCAGTGCTTCTTGGACAGGGGGCAATCAGCCCCAGCATTTT
15	TRBV6-1	TRBD1	TRBJ1-6	-	CASSEGTGRNSPLHF	TGTGCCAGCAGTGAGGGGACAGGGAGGAATTCACCCCTCCACTTT
17	TRBV9	-	TRBJ2-2	-	CASSVVPGNPNTGELFF	TGTGCCAGCAGCGTAGTACCAGGGAATCCGAACACCGGGGAGCTGTTTTTT
18	TRBV9	TRBD2	TRBJ2-1	-	CASSISGRPLNSYNEQFF	TGTGCCAGCAGCATTAGCGGGAGGCCCCTCAACTCCTACAATGAGCAGTTCTTC
16	TRBV11-2	TRBD1	TRBJ1-2	-	CASSLVGTGGLRGYTF	TGTGCCAGCAGCTTAGTCGGGACAGGGGGGCTGCGAGGCTACACCTTC
13	TRBV14	-	TRBJ1-2	few	CASSQARGNGYTF	TGTGCCAGCAGCCAAGCCCGCGGTAATGGCTACACCTTC